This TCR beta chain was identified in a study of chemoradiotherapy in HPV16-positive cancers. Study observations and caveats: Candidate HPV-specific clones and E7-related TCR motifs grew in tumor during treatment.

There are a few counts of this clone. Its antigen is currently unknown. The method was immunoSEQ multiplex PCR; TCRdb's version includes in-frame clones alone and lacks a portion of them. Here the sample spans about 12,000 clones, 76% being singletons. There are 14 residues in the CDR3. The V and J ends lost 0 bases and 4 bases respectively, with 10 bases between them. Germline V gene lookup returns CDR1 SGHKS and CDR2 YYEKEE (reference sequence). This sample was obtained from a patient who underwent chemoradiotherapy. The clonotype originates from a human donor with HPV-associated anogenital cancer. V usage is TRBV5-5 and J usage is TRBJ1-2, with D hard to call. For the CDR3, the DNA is TGTGCCAGCAGCTTGGGGAGATTTATCTATGGCTACACCTTC. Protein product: CASSLGRFIYGYTF.